This note documents a single TCR beta chain sequence. Its target is unknown. Healthy HIV-negative adults without recent acute infections or vaccinations served as donors. This specimen belongs to a study of shared clonotypes between healthy human individuals. Measured with immunoSEQ multiplex PCR; TCRdb has only the in-frame clones, and not every one. The sample has about 2.3 million clones, just over 90% seen once. Overall study results and limits: Sample collection involved blood only; tissue repertoires are likely different.

The sample was naive CD4+ T cells from PBMCs. Stated subset: CD45RA+ positively selected. The TCR sequence derives from a man aged 18 to 35 in good health. Some clones in this sample may be carry-over from other donors' samples.

The CDR3 nucleotides read TGCGCCAGCAGCCCCTCAGCGGGAGGGCCTTACAATGAGCAGTTCTTC. Translating gives CASSPSAGGPYNEQFF. The chain couples TRBV5-1 to TRBJ2-1; 10 positions agree with TRBD2. J gave up 4 bases and V 4 bases, and 8 bases lay outside the gene matches. The CDR3 spans 16 residues. Germline V gene lookup returns CDR1 SGHRS and CDR2 YFSETQ.